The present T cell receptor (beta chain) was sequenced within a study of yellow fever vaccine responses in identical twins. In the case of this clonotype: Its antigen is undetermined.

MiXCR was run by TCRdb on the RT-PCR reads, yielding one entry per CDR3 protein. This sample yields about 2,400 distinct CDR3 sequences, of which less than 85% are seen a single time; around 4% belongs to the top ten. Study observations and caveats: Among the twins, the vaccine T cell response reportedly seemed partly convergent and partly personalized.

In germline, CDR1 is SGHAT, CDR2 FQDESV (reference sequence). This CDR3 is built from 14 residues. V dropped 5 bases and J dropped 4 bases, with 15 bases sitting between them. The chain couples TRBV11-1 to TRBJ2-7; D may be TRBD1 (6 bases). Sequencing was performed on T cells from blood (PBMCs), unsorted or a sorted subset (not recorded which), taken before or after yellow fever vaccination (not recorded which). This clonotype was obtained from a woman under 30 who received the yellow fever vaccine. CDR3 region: CASSRTDETYEQYF. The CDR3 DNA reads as TGTGCCAGCAGCCGGACAGATGAGACGTACGAGCAGTACTTC.